This TCR beta chain was sequenced for a study of blood T cells in healthy people across ages. CDR1 MNHNY and CDR2 SVGAGI come from the germline V gene (reference sequence). The CDR3 contains 16 residues. Trimming took off 4 bases at V and 1 base at J, with 14 bases between the two ends. A second PCR of roughly 6 to 12 cycles used a sample-barcoded 5' primer and a J-beta primer mix. TCRdb redid the calling of the 5' RACE reads with MiXCR, one entry per CDR3 protein. The profile covers 920,000 or so distinct CDR3 sequences, with 40% to 45% appearing a single time and approximately 17% taken by the ten largest. This clonotype was observed a single time. Antigen unknown. Findings and caveats of the study: Per million T cells, TCR beta diversity dropped roughly linearly as age increased. Because sorting was not performed, PBMCs prevented conclusive naive versus antigen-experienced comparison. Percentage of naive T cells showed a strong correlation with TCR beta diversity. Diversity estimated from one million T cells was considered an underestimate.

Specimen: blood. This TCR came from a woman between 55 and 75 years old in good health. The chain couples TRBV6-6 to TRBJ1-5; TRBD1 might be the D (6 bases). CDR3 protein: CASSFAGAWSNQPQHF. The CDR3 nucleotides read TGTGCCAGCAGTTTTGCAGGGGCATGGAGCAATCAGCCCCAGCATTTT.